The 22 T cell receptor beta chains below were found in one sample sequenced in a study of shared clonotypes between healthy human individuals. The naive CD8 subset, CD45RO-negative cells positively selected for CCR7, excluded terminally differentiated effector memory CD45RA+ cells. Assay used: immunoSEQ multiplex PCR; TCRdb lists only in-frame clones, some missing. The data contain some 2,000,000 clones, approximately 94% of them singletons. Material: naive CD8+ T cells sorted from blood. These receptors all come from a young man in good health.

The V call is TRBV7-9, the J call TRBJ2-7; 7 bases are a match to TRBD1. The CDR3 loop spans 16 amino acids. J gave up 2 bases and V 1 base, and 8 bases lay outside the gene matches. Germline-derived CDR1 and CDR2 are SEHNR and FQNEAQ (reference sequence). The CDR3 DNA reads TGTGCCAGCAGCTTAGGGGCCGGGACAGAGACCTACGAGCAGTACTTC. This gives the protein CASSLGAGTETYEQYF.

This chain joins TRBV7-9 and TRBJ2-7; 9 bases agree with TRBD1. Germline V gene data show CDR1 as SEHNR and CDR2 as FQNEAQ (reference sequence). The CDR3 sequence is 15 residues long. With V trimmed by 1 base and J by 7 bases, 8 bases remained unmatched. CDR3 sequence reads: CASSLVGQGLREQYF. CDR3 sequence (DNA): TGTGCCAGCAGCTTAGTGGGACAGGGTCTGAGGGAGCAGTACTTC.

The V and J genes are TRBV11-3 and TRBJ1-4; D is uncertain. CDR1 and CDR2 (germline): SGHNT, YENEEA. The CDR3 is 14 amino acids. V lost 5 bases to trimming and J lost 8 bases, with 15 bases between them. DNA for the CDR3: TGTGCCAGCAGCCCTAGAGGGCCCAGCGAAAAACTGTTTTTT. It is translated as CASSPRGPSEKLFF.

V is TRBV4-1 and J is TRBJ2-3, with D perhaps TRBD1 (5 bases). Germline loops: CDR1 MGHRA, CDR2 YSYEKL. This CDR3 has 20 residues. The germline V and J ends were trimmed by 2 bases and 2 bases, with 26 bases remaining between them. The CDR3 reads CASSQPHMTDRYEYTDTQYF. Written as DNA, the CDR3 is TGCGCCAGCAGCCAACCCCATATGACAGACCGTTACGAGTACACAGATACGCAGTATTTT.

Points on this clone: One end of the junction does not line up with germline, which may come from a read error. This chain uses TRBV29-1 with TRBJ2-7; either TRBD1 or TRBD2 may supply D (7 bases each). CDR3 length: 14 residues. Germline V gives CDR1 SQVTM, CDR2 ANQGSEA. As DNA, the CDR3 is TGCAGCGTGGAAGGGACAGCGGGGACCTACGAGCAGTACTTC. It codes for CSVEGTAGTYEQYF.

This rearrangement joins TRBV6-5 to TRBJ2-3; the D gene could be TRBD1 or TRBD2 (5 bases each). This CDR3 region has 13 residues. V was trimmed by 2 bases and J by 6 bases, leaving 9 bases between them. CDR1 MNHEY and CDR2 SVGAGI come from the germline V gene. The CDR3 protein is CASSYRDADTQYF. Here the CDR3 DNA reads TGTGCCAGCAGTTACCGGGACGCGGATACGCAGTATTTT.

The genes are TRBV2 and TRBJ1-5, with D perhaps matching TRBD1 (6 bases). The CDR3 loop spans 15 amino acids. V shed 6 bases and J shed 1 base, with 13 bases lying between them. The germline V gene has CDR1 SNHLY and CDR2 FYNNEI. The CDR3 loop is CASRETGWSNQPQHF. For the CDR3, the DNA is TGTGCCAGCAGAGAAACAGGGTGGAGCAATCAGCCCCAGCATTTT.

The rearrangement links TRBV4-3 to TRBJ1-2; D is perhaps TRBD1 (6 bases). Germline V gene sequence: CDR1 LGHNA, CDR2 YSLEER. CDR3 length equals 19 residues. The V and J ends lost 0 bases and 4 bases respectively, with 24 bases between them. CDR3 sequence: CASSQDPMTRGGLGYGYTF. The CDR3 region has the DNA TGCGCCAGCAGCCAAGATCCGATGACGAGGGGGGGGTTAGGCTATGGCTACACCTTC.

This clone was picked up one time. The chain links TRBV7-9 to TRBJ2-5, with TRBD2 matching over 11 bases. With 5 bases clipped from V and 4 bases from J, the junction kept 6 bases outside the gene matches. The CDR3 totals 15 residues. The germline gives CDR1 SEHNR, CDR2 FQNEAQ (reference sequence). The CDR3 nucleotides are TGTGCCAGCAGCCCCTGGACTAGCGGGCGAGAGACCCAGTACTTC. Residues: CASSPWTSGRETQYF.

The CDR3 is CSARALGGYTF. The CDR3 nucleotides read TGCAGCGCCAGGGCCCTTGGGGGCTACACCTTC. The chain has TRBV29-1 and TRBJ1-2, with D possibly matching TRBD1 (5 bases). Germline V gene sequence: CDR1 SQVTM, CDR2 ANQGSEA. Trimming removed 7 bases from V and 8 bases from J, with 14 bases in between. The CDR3 is made up of 11 amino acids.

The rearrangement uses TRBV7-9 and TRBJ2-7; D is unresolved. The CDR3 runs 13 residues. V was shortened by 7 bases and J by 2 bases, with 12 bases between the two germline ends. In germline, CDR1 is SEHNR, CDR2 FQNEAQ (reference sequence). CDR3 in DNA: TGTGCCAGCAACAGAGAAGTACCCTACGAGCAGTACTTC. The encoded protein is CASNREVPYEQYF.

The CDR3 nucleotides are TGCAGCGTTGACGGAATGGGGTCCTACAATGAGCAGTTCTTC. It yields the protein CSVDGMGSYNEQFF. The chain has TRBV29-1 and TRBJ2-1; D not resolved. The V end lost 3 bases, the J end lost 1 base, and 10 bases lay between the germline ends. Germline V CDR1 and CDR2: SQVTM, ANQGSEA. The CDR3 runs 14 residues.

The V and J genes are TRBV9 and TRBJ2-7; 8 bases line up with TRBD2. Germline CDR1 SGDLS, CDR2 YYNGEE. J gave up 0 bases and V 0 bases, and 5 bases lay outside the gene matches. This CDR3 is built from 16 residues. In DNA form, the CDR3 reads TGTGCCAGCAGCGTAGGATCGAGCGGGAGCTCCTACGAGCAGTACTTC. This gives the protein CASSVGSSGSSYEQYF.

Turning to this clone: Other nucleotide sequences in the sample specify the same CDR3. The chain has TRBV30 and TRBJ2-7; D is ambiguous. CDR3 length: 11 amino acids. Germline-derived CDR1 and CDR2 are GTSNPN and SVGIG (reference sequence). Trimming removed 1 base at V and 4 bases at J, with 5 bases between. The CDR3 spells CAWSAPYEQYF. CDR3 bases: TGTGCCTGGAGTGCCCCATACGAGCAGTACTTC.

Comments on this clone: Other nucleotide sequences from this sample produce the same CDR3. The chain carries TRBV7-9 and TRBJ2-2; no firm D call. CDR1 and CDR2 (germline): SEHNR, FQNEAQ (reference sequence). The CDR3 length is 12 residues. Trimming pared 3 bases from V and 5 bases from J, leaving 4 bases between. This CDR3 reads CASSFGTGELFF. CDR3 nucleotides: TGTGCCAGCAGCTTCGGAACCGGGGAGCTGTTTTTT.

This clone was counted once. This chain links TRBV7-9 with TRBJ2-3; no reliable D call. The V and J ends lost 5 bases and 4 bases respectively, with 7 bases between them. CDR1 SEHNR and CDR2 FQNEAQ come from the germline V gene (reference sequence). The CDR3 spans 12 residues. Here the CDR3 reads CASSLRSDTQYF. The CDR3 DNA sequence: TGTGCCAGCAGCCTGAGGTCAGATACGCAGTATTTT.

The DNA of the CDR3 is TGTGCCAGCAGCTTATCAGTGCAAGGACTAGCGGGCCAAGAGACCCAGTACTTC. This sequence encodes CASSLSVQGLAGQETQYF. This sequence joins TRBV13 and TRBJ2-5; 11 nucleotides line up with TRBD2. The germline gives CDR1 PRHDT, CDR2 FYEKMQ (reference sequence). The CDR3 is 18 amino acids. With 2 bases clipped from V and 1 base from J, the junction kept 9 bases outside the gene matches.

V is TRBV7-9 and J is TRBJ2-1; 8 bases match TRBD2. CDR3 length: 16 amino acids. Trimming cost V 1 base and J 8 bases; bases outside gene matches: 10. The germline gives CDR1 SEHNR, CDR2 FQNEAQ (reference sequence). CDR3 sequence (DNA): TGTGCCAGCAGCTTAGGCAACCGGGGTAGCGGGGATGAGCAGTTCTTC. Translated, it gives CASSLGNRGSGDEQFF. Looking up the rest from reference TRBV7-9 and TRBJ2-1 gives the full variable domain: DTGVSQNPRHKITKRGQNVTFRCDPISEHNRLYWYRQTLGQGPEFLTYFQNEAQLEKSRLLSDRFSAERPKGSFSTLEIQRTEQGDSAMYLCASSLGNRGSGDEQFFGPGTRLTVL.

The V gene is TRBV6-1, the J gene TRBJ2-2; D gene ambiguous. The CDR3 consists of 13 residues. Germline V gene lookup returns CDR1 MNHNS and CDR2 SASEGT. The V end lost 2 bases, the J end lost 4 bases, and 5 bases lay between the germline ends. The CDR3 reads CASSEWFTGELFF. The CDR3 DNA reads as TGTGCCAGCAGTGAATGGTTCACCGGGGAGCTGTTTTTT.

The genes are TRBV5-6 and TRBJ2-2; D may be TRBD1 (5 bases). V was pared by 0 bases and J by 4 bases, with 7 bases between. CDR3 length: 14 amino acids. Germline-derived CDR1 and CDR2 are SGHDT and YYEEEE. The CDR3 here is CASSLVQGTGELFF. In DNA, the CDR3 is TGTGCCAGCAGCTTGGTCCAGGGCACCGGGGAGCTGTTTTTT.

As to this clone: Other DNA sequences in the same sample also yield this CDR3. The chain joins TRBV7-9 to TRBJ1-4; D gene ambiguous. CDR3 length: 13 amino acids. Germline CDR1 and CDR2: SEHNR and FQNEAQ (reference sequence). The V gene lost 3 bases and the J gene lost 3 bases, with 5 bases spanning the gap. Here the CDR3 reads CASSFGSNEKLFF. The CDR3, as DNA: TGTGCCAGCAGCTTCGGCTCTAATGAAAAACTGTTTTTT.

This clone was counted a few times. The same CDR3 is also encoded by other DNA sequences in this sample. The CDR3 nucleotides read TGTGCCAGCAGTTACGCCGGCTACGAGCAGTACTTC. Amino acids: CASSYAGYEQYF. V usage is TRBV6-5 and J usage is TRBJ2-7, with D unresolved. CDR3 length: 12 amino acids. Trimming took 2 bases from V and 3 from J, leaving 5 bases between them. The germline CDR1 and CDR2 sequences are MNHEY and SVGAGI.